This T cell receptor (beta chain) was recorded in a study of early T cells in non-severe SARS-CoV-2 infection. At least ten counts were recorded for this clonotype. Each cDNA molecule carried a unique molecular identifier. One entry per CDR3 protein results from TCRdb running MiXCR on the 5' RACE reads. The sample holds tens of thousands of distinct CDR3 sequences; around 5.4% are singletons and the top ten take approximately 5.2%. This CDR3 has 13 amino acids. Trimming stripped 5 bases from V and 4 bases from J, with 8 bases between. The TCR comes from an adult who was a healthcare worker with PCR-confirmed SARS-CoV-2 infection or an uninfected control (not recorded which). The chain is built from TRBV12-3 or TRBV12-4 and TRBJ1-4; unclear D gene. Sequencing used whole blood. The chain's CDR3 is CASSPRFNEKLFF. The CDR3 bases are TGTGCCAGCAGTCCGAGGTTTAATGAAAAACTGTTTTTT.